This T cell receptor beta chain was captured by sequencing in a study of a mutant IDH1 vaccine in newly diagnosed glioma. Time point defined: week 23, last vaccination. The investigators gave 300 ug of mutant IDH1 20-mer peptide in each vaccine dose, together with topical imiquimod. Concerning this clone: The antigen is not known.

Clones were sequenced by immunoSEQ multiplex PCR, and TCRdb holds only the in-frame ones, with some missing. This repertoire shows 65,000 or so clones, approximately 84% found once; its top ten account for 4%. Germline V gene sequence: CDR1 SGHDN, CDR2 FVKESK. Trimming at V came to 4 bases and at J to 14 bases, leaving 4 bases not matched to a gene. The CDR3 has 12 amino acids. The chain is built from TRBV14 and TRBJ1-6; 8 bases line up with TRBD1. Sequences were derived from PBMCs, sampled from a glioma patient whose treatment included an IDH1 peptide vaccine. The clonotype was recovered from a man aged 30 to 45 with glioma. The CDR3 DNA is TGTGCCAGCAGCCGGACAGGGAACACCCTCCACTTT. It is translated as CASSRTGNTLHF.